The rows below give T cell receptor beta chains drawn from one sample of a study of blood T cell repertoires in COVID-19. Assay used: immunoSEQ multiplex PCR; TCRdb lists only in-frame clones, some missing. The sample lists some 20,000 clones, 80% to 90% occurring once. Sequencing used peripheral blood. All receptors come from a woman older than 75 with active or convalescent COVID-19. CDR3s leave out the opening cysteine and the closing phenylalanine or tryptophan. Rows give clone size only sometimes, using once, few, many, or a class for an expanded clone.

j_call: TRBJ1-4; v_call: TRBV11-3; clone_size: NA; cdr3_aa: ASSLASTGVEKLF
j_call: TRBJ2-2; v_call: TRBV28; clone_size: once; cdr3_aa: ASIPGQGIGELF
j_call: TRBJ1-2; v_call: TRBV4-2; clone_size: NA; cdr3_aa: ASSQEAGAKNGYT
j_call: TRBJ2-7; v_call: TRBV5-6; clone_size: NA; cdr3_aa: ASSLHDKSYEQY
j_call: TRBJ1-6; v_call: TRBV9; clone_size: NA; cdr3_aa: ASSATGLGSPLH
j_call: TRBJ1-1; v_call: TRBV7-2; clone_size: NA; cdr3_aa: ASSLRDTLPNTEAF
j_call: TRBJ1-2; v_call: TRBV3-1/TRBV3-2; clone_size: NA; cdr3_aa: ASSQGGGGYT
j_call: TRBJ2-5; v_call: TRBV2; clone_size: NA; cdr3_aa: ASSTGLDRAGETQY
j_call: TRBJ2-2; v_call: TRBV30; clone_size: NA; cdr3_aa: AWRLSGARTGELF
j_call: TRBJ2-1; v_call: TRBV21-1; clone_size: NA; cdr3_aa: ANLPGLTNEQF
j_call: TRBJ1-1; v_call: TRBV5-5; clone_size: NA; cdr3_aa: ASSLILSGVEAF